Presented here are 21 T cell receptor beta chains from one specimen sequenced in a study of T-cell memory formation after mild COVID-19. Via MiXCR, TCRdb re-called the 5' RACE reads, giving one row per CDR3 protein. Of hundreds of thousands of distinct CDR3 sequences in the sample, approximately 19% were seen once. The source material was PBMCs or a T cell subset sorted from them (not recorded which). These receptors all come from an adult woman who had mild COVID-19 (a few samples of this study predate the infection). Cell type and time point are not known.

V usage is TRBV6-5 and J usage is TRBJ1-5, with 7 bases aligning to TRBD1. Trimming took 5 bases from V and 5 from J; bases not matched to a gene: 12. Germline loops: CDR1 MNHEY, CDR2 SVGAGI. The CDR3 loop spans 16 amino acids. The CDR3 DNA reads as TGTGCCAGCAGTAGGCAAGGGACAGACATCGATCAGCCCCAGCATTTT. It codes for CASSRQGTDIDQPQHF.

This clonotype has a handful of counts. This chain links TRBV7-9 with TRBJ2-1; 7 bases map to TRBD2. Germline loops: CDR1 SEHNR, CDR2 FQNEAQ (reference sequence). The length of the CDR3 is 13 residues. Germline trimming cut 5 bases from V and 10 bases from J; bases unmatched to any gene: 8. In DNA, the CDR3 is TGTGCCAGCAGCATTGGGGACTATATGGAGCAGTTCTTC. Translated: CASSIGDYMEQFF. Drawing the rest from reference TRBV7-9 and TRBJ2-1, the complete variable domain is DTGVSQNPRHKITKRGQNVTFRCDPISEHNRLYWYRQTLGQGPEFLTYFQNEAQLEKSRLLSDRFSAERPKGSFSTLEIQRTEQGDSAMYLCASSIGDYMEQFFGPGTRLTVL.

This clonotype was observed a handful of times. This chain connects TRBV18 to TRBJ2-7; no definite D call. The CDR3 runs 16 residues. Germline V gene lookup returns CDR1 KGHSH and CDR2 LQKENI. V lost 3 bases and J lost 3, with 18 bases in between. This chain's CDR3 is CASSPSAGHSDYEQYF. CDR3 sequence (DNA): TGTGCCAGCTCACCTTCTGCTGGCCACAGCGACTACGAGCAGTACTTC.

This clonotype turned up a few times. The chain uses TRBV29-1 and TRBJ1-6; TRBD1 agrees at 7 bases. V lost 4 bases, J lost 8 bases, and 8 bases stayed unmatched. There are 14 residues in the CDR3. The germline gives CDR1 SQVTM, CDR2 ANQGSEA. The CDR3 loop is CSVAQGDRYSPLHF. The DNA of the CDR3 is TGCAGCGTTGCCCAGGGGGATAGGTATTCACCCCTCCACTTT.

This clonotype was counted only a few times. This rearrangement joins TRBV24-1 to TRBJ2-2; 8 bases agree with TRBD1. Germline V gene sequence: CDR1 KGHDR, CDR2 SFDVKD. After removal of 9 bases from V and 2 bases from J, the junction contained 1 base not matched to a gene. The CDR3 loop spans 13 amino acids. The CDR3 DNA follows: TGTGCCACCGGACAGGGAAACACCGGGGAGCTGTTTTTT. It is translated as CATGQGNTGELFF.

This chain uses TRBV5-6 with TRBJ1-1; no reliable D call. This CDR3 has 14 residues. Trimming left V 5 bases short and J 3 bases short, with 14 bases between. Germline CDR1 and CDR2: SGHDT and YYEEEE. CDR3 in DNA: TGTGCCAGCAGTACCGGGCCACGGGACACTGAAGCTTTCTTT. Encoded protein: CASSTGPRDTEAFF.

This chain joins TRBV5-1 and TRBJ2-5; 7 bases fit TRBD2. The germline gives CDR1 SGHRS, CDR2 YFSETQ. After removal of 0 bases from V and 4 bases from J, the junction contained 9 bases not matched to a gene. The CDR3 consists of 16 residues. The CDR3: CASSLDLGGRGETQYF. The CDR3 region has the DNA TGCGCCAGCAGCTTGGACCTCGGGGGGAGGGGAGAGACCCAGTACTTC.

The rearrangement links TRBV12-3 or TRBV12-4 to TRBJ1-1; D not certain. Trimming pared 4 bases from V and 7 bases from J, leaving 10 bases between. The CDR3 is 12 residues long. The CDR3 region is CASSSGVVEAFF. The DNA of the CDR3 is TGTGCCAGCAGTTCCGGGGTTGTTGAAGCTTTCTTT.

The chain joins TRBV5-1 to TRBJ2-2; TRBD1 might be the D (7 bases). The germline CDR1 and CDR2 sequences are SGHRS and YFSETQ. V dropped 3 bases and J dropped 2 bases, with 14 bases sitting between them. This CDR3 contains 16 residues. CDR3 amino acids: CASSWGDSDNTGELFF. CDR3 coding DNA: TGCGCCAGCAGCTGGGGGGACAGTGACAACACCGGGGAGCTGTTTTTT. The full variable domain, completed using reference TRBV5-1 and TRBJ2-2, is KAGVTQTPRYLIKTRGQQVTLSCSPISGHRSVSWYQQTPGQGLQFLFEYFSETQRNKGNFPGRFSGRQFSNSRSEMNVSTLELGDSALYLCASSWGDSDNTGELFFGEGSRLTVL.

This chain uses TRBV9 with TRBJ2-3, with 7 positions matching TRBD2. V lost 4 bases, J lost 2 bases, and 19 bases stayed unmatched. Germline CDR1 is SGDLS and CDR2 is YYNGEE. The CDR3 runs to 19 residues. CDR3 in DNA: TGTGCCAGCAGCACAAGCGTGGGGGAGGGCCGGACCAACACAGATACGCAGTATTTT. It yields the protein CASSTSVGEGRTNTDTQYF.

This clonotype was counted at least ten times. This chain joins TRBV29-1 and TRBJ2-5; 11 bases match TRBD2. The trim removed 6 bases at V and 4 bases at J, leaving 1 base unmatched. The germline V gene has CDR1 SQVTM and CDR2 ANQGSEA. This CDR3 is built from 12 residues. CDR3 bases: TGCAGCGTCGGACTAGCGGGAGAGACCCAGTACTTC. Protein: CSVGLAGETQYF.

The chain carries TRBV6-2 or TRBV6-3 and TRBJ2-1, with 11 bases lining up with TRBD2. The CDR3 is made up of 16 amino acids. The germline V gene encodes CDR1 MNHEY and CDR2 SVGEGT. V lost 10 bases and J lost 0; bases outside the gene matches: 8. CDR3 coding DNA: TGTGCCACCAATAGCGGGAGGGCCTCCTCCTACAATGAGCAGTTCTTC. Translated: CATNSGRASSYNEQFF.

The chain is built from TRBV12-3 or TRBV12-4 and TRBJ1-2; a weak D match, TRBD1 (6 bases). The CDR3 covers 15 residues. The ends were cut back, 5 bases at V and 6 bases at J, with 19 bases in the middle. CDR3 sequence (DNA): TGTGCCAGCAGTAACTCGGACAGATCTCGGCATGGCTACACCTTC. Amino acids: CASSNSDRSRHGYTF.

The V and J genes are TRBV10-3 and TRBJ1-2; D gene ambiguous. The CDR3 contains 12 residues. Per germline, CDR1 ENHRY and CDR2 SYGVKD. The V and J ends lost 0 bases and 5 bases respectively, with 4 bases between them. The CDR3 here is CAISESRYGYTF. The CDR3 DNA reads as TGTGCCATCAGTGAGTCGAGATATGGCTACACCTTC.

There are a few counts of this clonotype. The chain combines TRBV12-3 or TRBV12-4 with TRBJ1-3; perhaps TRBD1 as D (5 bases). Trimming took 7 bases from V and 3 from J, leaving 16 bases between them. The CDR3 is 15 amino acids. The chain's CDR3 is CASTPAGRVGNTIYF. In DNA, the CDR3 is TGTGCCAGCACCCCCGCGGGCAGGGTTGGAAACACCATATATTTT.

This chain uses TRBV19 with TRBJ2-1; 15 bases map to TRBD2. This CDR3 is 20 amino acids long. CDR1 is LNHDA and CDR2 is SQIVND in the germline V gene (reference sequence). Trimming at V came to 7 bases and at J to 8 bases, leaving 21 bases not matched to a gene. The CDR3, as DNA: TGTGCCAGTAAACACCAGGCCGGACTAGCGGGAGGGCCGAGAAGAGATGAGCAGTTCTTC. Protein product: CASKHQAGLAGGPRRDEQFF.

This clonotype has just a few counts. The V and J genes are TRBV7-8 and TRBJ1-5; D is possibly TRBD1 (5 bases). CDR1 is SGHVS and CDR2 is FQNEAQ in the germline V gene. The CDR3 covers 13 residues. Trimming stripped 5 bases from V and 7 bases from J, with 12 bases between. This CDR3 is CASSIRVFQPQHF. The CDR3 DNA reads as TGTGCCAGCAGCATCAGGGTGTTCCAGCCCCAGCATTTT. The full variable domain, rest sourced from reference TRBV7-8 and TRBJ1-5, is GAGVSQSPRYKVAKRGQDVALRCDPISGHVSLFWYQQALGQGPEFLTYFQNEAQLDKSGLPSDRFFAERPEGSVSTLKIQRTQQEDSAVYLCASSIRVFQPQHFGDGTRLSIL.

This clonotype was observed a few times. J is TRBJ1-1 and V is TRBV20-1; no clear D gene. The V gene lost 2 bases and the J gene lost 6 bases, with 16 bases spanning the gap. The CDR3 spans 14 residues. In germline, CDR1 is DFQATT, CDR2 SNEGSKA (reference sequence). The CDR3 bases are TGCAGTGCTAGAACCCCGACATCGGGAGCTGAAGCTTTCTTT. Translation: CSARTPTSGAEAFF.

This chain joins TRBV11-2 and TRBJ2-7; 9 bases map to TRBD1. V lost 5 bases, J lost 6 bases, and 14 bases stayed unmatched. Germline V lookup: CDR1 SGHAT, CDR2 FQNNGV. CDR3 size: 16 residues. The CDR3 here is CASSLIQWTGDPEQYF. The CDR3 DNA sequence: TGTGCCAGCAGCCTAATACAGTGGACAGGGGATCCCGAGCAGTACTTC.

Ten or more counts support this clonotype. The chain carries TRBV7-9 and TRBJ2-5, with D possibly called TRBD1 or TRBD2 (5 bases each). This CDR3 has 14 amino acids. Germline CDR1 and CDR2: SEHNR and FQNEAQ (reference sequence). The V end lost 4 bases, the J end lost 3 bases, and 12 bases lay between the germline ends. The CDR3 sequence: CASSSLRGEETQYF. In DNA, the CDR3 is TGTGCCAGCAGCTCGCTTCGGGGCGAAGAGACCCAGTACTTC.

The chain uses TRBV7-3 and TRBJ2-1; 7 nucleotides line up with TRBD2. V lost 4 bases and J lost 10; bases outside the gene matches: 10. This CDR3 has 14 amino acids. The germline V gene has CDR1 SGHTA and CDR2 FQGTGA. CDR3 in DNA: TGTGCCAGCAGCTCTAGCGGTGGGATCGGAGAGCAGTTCTTC. As protein: CASSSSGGIGEQFF.